What follows describes a single TCR beta chain. The assay was immunoSEQ multiplex PCR, and TCRdb's table has in-frame clones only and misses some. The data show under 150,000 clones, approximately 90% seen once. The data were taken from a study of blood T cell repertoires in COVID-19. V lost 8 bases and J lost 6; bases outside the gene matches: 8. CDR3 length: 14 amino acids. Germline lookup yields CDR1 LNHNV and CDR2 YYDKDF (reference sequence). Material: peripheral blood. The sequence derives from a human donor in a cohort sampled during active COVID-19. This chain joins TRBV15 and TRBJ2-1, with TRBD1 matching over 9 bases. The CDR3 is CATGGDRAFNEQFF. The CDR3 region has the DNA TGTGCCACCGGGGGGGACAGGGCTTTCAATGAGCAGTTCTTC.